The source of this T cell receptor (beta chain) is a study of HIV-infected children after antiretroviral therapy interruption. Study context: Samples from the continuous-treatment group were taken at weeks 0, 48 and 150.

The treatment here: PENTA 11 planned treatment interruption arm or continuous ART arm. This clonotype was detected many times. The V gene end was trimmed by 2 bases and the J gene end by 6 bases; junction bases not matched to a gene: 8. The germline CDR1 and CDR2 sequences are SNHLY and FYNNEI. The CDR3 totals 16 residues. RNA-based 3' RACE libraries used unique molecular identifiers. TCRdb reprocessed the 3' RACE reads with MiXCR, giving one entry per CDR3 protein. The sample has 30,000 to 50,000 distinct CDR3 sequences, about 7% seen once. The sample was CD45RA+ CD4+ T cells from PBMCs, pooled from several time points, taken from a donor given antiretroviral therapy, either interrupted or continuous. Subset defined: naive CD4+ CD45RA+ CD45RO- T cells. This clonotype originated in a pool of human donors with HIV. The J gene is TRBJ2-3, the V gene TRBV2, with 10 bases fitting TRBD2. The chain's CDR3 is CASSEMASGRGDTQYF. CDR3 DNA: TGTGCCAGCAGTGAAATGGCTAGCGGGAGAGGGGATACGCAGTATTTT.